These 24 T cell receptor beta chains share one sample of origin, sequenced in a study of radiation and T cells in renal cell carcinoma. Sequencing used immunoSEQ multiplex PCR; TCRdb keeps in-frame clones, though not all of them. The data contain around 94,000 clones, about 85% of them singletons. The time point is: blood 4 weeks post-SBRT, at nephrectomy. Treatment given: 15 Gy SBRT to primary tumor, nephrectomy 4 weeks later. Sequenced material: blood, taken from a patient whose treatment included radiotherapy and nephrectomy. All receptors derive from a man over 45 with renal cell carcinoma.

This CDR3 is CASSQEGLAGGNLDEQFF. The CDR3 nucleotides read TGTGCCAGCAGCCAAGAGGGACTAGCGGGAGGGAATTTGGATGAGCAGTTCTTC. The gene calls are TRBV4-2 and TRBJ2-1; TRBD2 matches 16 bases. The CDR3 consists of 18 residues. The junction had 7 bases not matched to a gene; V was cut back by 0 bases and J by 8 bases. Germline V gene data show CDR1 as LGHNA and CDR2 as YNFKEQ.

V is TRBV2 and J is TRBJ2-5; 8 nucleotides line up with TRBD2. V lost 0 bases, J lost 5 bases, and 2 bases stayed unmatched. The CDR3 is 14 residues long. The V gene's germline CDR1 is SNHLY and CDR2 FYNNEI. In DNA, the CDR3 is TGTGCCAGCAGTGAAGCGCCTAGCGGGGAGACCCAGTACTTC. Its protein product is CASSEAPSGETQYF.

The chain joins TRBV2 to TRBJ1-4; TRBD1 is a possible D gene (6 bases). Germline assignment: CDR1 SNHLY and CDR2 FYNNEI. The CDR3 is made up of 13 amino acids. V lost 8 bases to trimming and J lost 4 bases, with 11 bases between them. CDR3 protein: CASPAGDNEKLFF. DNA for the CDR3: TGTGCCAGCCCGGCAGGGGATAATGAAAAACTGTTTTTT.

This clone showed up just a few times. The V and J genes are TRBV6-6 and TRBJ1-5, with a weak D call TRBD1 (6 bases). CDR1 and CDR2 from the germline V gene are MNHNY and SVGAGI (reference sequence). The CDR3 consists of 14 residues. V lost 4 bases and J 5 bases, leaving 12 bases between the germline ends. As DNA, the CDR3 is TGTGCCAGCAGTTCAGGGGATACGCATCAGCCCCAGCATTTT. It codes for CASSSGDTHQPQHF.

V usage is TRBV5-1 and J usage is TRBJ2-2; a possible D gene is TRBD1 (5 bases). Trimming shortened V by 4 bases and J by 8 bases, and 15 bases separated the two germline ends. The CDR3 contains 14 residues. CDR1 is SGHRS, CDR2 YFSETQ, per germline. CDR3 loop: CASSLRAPTGELFF. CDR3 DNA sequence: TGCGCCAGCAGCCTCAGGGCGCCTACGGGGGAGCTGTTTTTT.

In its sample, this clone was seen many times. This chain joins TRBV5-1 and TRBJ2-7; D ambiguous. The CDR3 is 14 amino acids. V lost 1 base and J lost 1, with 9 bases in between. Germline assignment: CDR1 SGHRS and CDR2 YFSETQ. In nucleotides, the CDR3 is TGCGCCAGCAGCTTGTTGGCAGGTTCCTACGAGCAGTACTTC. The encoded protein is CASSLLAGSYEQYF. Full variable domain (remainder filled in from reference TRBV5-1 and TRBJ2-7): KAGVTQTPRYLIKTRGQQVTLSCSPISGHRSVSWYQQTPGQGLQFLFEYFSETQRNKGNFPGRFSGRQFSNSRSEMNVSTLELGDSALYLCASSLLAGSYEQYFGPGTRLTVT.

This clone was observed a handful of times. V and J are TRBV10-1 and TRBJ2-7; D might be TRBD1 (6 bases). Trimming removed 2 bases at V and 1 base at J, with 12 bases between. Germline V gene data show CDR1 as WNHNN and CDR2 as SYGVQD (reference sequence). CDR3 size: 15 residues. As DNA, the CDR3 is TGCGCCAGCAGTGAGCCTAAACAGGGTTCCTACGAGCAGTACTTC. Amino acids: CASSEPKQGSYEQYF.

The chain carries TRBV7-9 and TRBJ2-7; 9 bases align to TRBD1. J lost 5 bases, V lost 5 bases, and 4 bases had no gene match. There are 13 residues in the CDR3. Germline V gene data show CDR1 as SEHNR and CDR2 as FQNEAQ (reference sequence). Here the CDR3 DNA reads TGTGCCAGCAGCCGGACAGGGGCAAACGAGCAGTACTTC. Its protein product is CASSRTGANEQYF.

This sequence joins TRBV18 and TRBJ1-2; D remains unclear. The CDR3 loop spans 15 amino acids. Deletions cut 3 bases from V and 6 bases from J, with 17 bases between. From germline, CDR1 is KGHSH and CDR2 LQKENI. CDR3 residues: CASSPELRVGNGYTF. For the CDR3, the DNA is TGTGCCAGCTCACCGGAGCTTAGGGTCGGAAATGGCTACACCTTC.

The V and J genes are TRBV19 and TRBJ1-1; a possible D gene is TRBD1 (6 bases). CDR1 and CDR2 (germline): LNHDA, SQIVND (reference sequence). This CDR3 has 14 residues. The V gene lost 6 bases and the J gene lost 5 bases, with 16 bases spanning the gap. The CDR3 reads CASSPHREETEAFF. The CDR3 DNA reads TGTGCCAGTAGCCCACACAGGGAAGAGACTGAAGCTTTCTTT.

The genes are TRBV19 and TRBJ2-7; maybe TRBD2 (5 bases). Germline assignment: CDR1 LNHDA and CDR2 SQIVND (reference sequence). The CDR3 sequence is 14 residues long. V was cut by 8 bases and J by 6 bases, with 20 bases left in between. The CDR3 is CASQPGIGLGEQYF. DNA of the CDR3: TGTGCCAGTCAACCGGGGATAGGGTTGGGCGAGCAGTACTTC.

DNA for the CDR3: TGTGCCAGCTCTATGGGGGTCTCCTACAATGAGCAGTTCTTC. Its protein product is CASSMGVSYNEQFF. The chain carries TRBV9 and TRBJ2-1, with D perhaps given as TRBD1 or TRBD2 (5 bases each). Germline CDR1 is SGDLS and CDR2 is YYNGEE. The CDR3 has 14 residues. The ends were cut back, 7 bases at V and 0 bases at J, with 11 bases in the middle.

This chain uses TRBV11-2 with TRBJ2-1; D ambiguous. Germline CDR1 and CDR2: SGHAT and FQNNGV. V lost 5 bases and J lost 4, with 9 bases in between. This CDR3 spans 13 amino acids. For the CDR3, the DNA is TGTGCCAGCAGCCTATCAGTTTACAATGAGCAGTTCTTC. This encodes CASSLSVYNEQFF.

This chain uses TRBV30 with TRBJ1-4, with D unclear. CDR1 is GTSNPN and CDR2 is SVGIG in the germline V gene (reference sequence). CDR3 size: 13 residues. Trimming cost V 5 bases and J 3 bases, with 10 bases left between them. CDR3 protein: CAWSRAANEKLFF. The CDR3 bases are TGTGCCTGGTCTCGGGCAGCTAATGAAAAACTGTTTTTT.

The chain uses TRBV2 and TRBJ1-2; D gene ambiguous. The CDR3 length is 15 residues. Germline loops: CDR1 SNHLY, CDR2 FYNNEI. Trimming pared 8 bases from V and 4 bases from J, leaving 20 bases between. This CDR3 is CASRRLLLGGYGYTF. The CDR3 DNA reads TGTGCCAGCCGCAGGCTACTCTTAGGCGGCTATGGCTACACCTTC.

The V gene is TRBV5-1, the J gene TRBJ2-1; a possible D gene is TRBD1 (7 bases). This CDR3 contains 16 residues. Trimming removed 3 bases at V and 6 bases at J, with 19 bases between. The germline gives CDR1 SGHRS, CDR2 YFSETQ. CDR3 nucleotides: TGCGCCAGCAGCTCGGGGGCGGGACAGATTCGCAATGAGCAGTTCTTC. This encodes CASSSGAGQIRNEQFF.

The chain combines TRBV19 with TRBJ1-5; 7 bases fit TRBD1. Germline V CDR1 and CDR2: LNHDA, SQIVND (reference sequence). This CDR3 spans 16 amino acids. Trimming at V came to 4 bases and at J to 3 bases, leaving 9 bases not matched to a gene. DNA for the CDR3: TGTGCCAGTAGTAGACAGGGACTCAACCACAATCAGCCCCAGCATTTT. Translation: CASSRQGLNHNQPQHF. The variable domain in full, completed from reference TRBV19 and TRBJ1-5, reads DGGITQSPKYLFRKEGQNVTLSCEQNLNHDAMYWYRQDPGQGLRLIYYSQIVNDFQKGDIAEGYSVSREKKESFPLTVTSAQKNPTAFYLCASSRQGLNHNQPQHFGDGTRLSIL.

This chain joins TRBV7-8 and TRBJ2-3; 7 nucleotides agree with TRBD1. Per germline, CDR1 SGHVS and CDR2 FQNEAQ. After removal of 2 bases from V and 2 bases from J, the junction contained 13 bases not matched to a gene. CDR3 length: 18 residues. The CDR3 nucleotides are TGTGCCAGCAGCTTATCCCCGGGACAGTGGCCTTCCACAGATACGCAGTATTTT. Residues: CASSLSPGQWPSTDTQYF.

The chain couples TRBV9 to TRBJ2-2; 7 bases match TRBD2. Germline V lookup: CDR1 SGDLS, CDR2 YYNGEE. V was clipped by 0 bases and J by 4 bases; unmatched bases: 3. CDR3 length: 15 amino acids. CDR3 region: CASSVDWGGTGELFF. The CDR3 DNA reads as TGTGCCAGCAGCGTAGATTGGGGGGGCACCGGGGAGCTGTTTTTT.

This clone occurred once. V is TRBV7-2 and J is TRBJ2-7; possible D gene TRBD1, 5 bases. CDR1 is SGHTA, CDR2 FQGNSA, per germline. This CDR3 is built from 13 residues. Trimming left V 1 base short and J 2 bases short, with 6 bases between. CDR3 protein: CASSLVQAYEQYF. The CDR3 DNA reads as TGTGCCAGCAGCTTAGTACAGGCCTACGAGCAGTACTTC.

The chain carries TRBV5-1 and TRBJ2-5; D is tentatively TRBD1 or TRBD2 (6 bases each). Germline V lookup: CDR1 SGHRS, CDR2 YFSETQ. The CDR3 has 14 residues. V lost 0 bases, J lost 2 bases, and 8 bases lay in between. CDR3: CASSLAGAQETQYF. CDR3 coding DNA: TGCGCCAGCAGCTTGGCGGGGGCACAAGAGACCCAGTACTTC.

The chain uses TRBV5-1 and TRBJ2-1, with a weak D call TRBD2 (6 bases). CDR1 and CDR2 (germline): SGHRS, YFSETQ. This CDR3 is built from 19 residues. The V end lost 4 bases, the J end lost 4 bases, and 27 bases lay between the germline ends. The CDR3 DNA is TGCGCCAGCAGCCCCGACGGAACCAACTGGGTAGCGGAGTACAATGAGCAGTTCTTC. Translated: CASSPDGTNWVAEYNEQFF.

The CDR3 nucleotides read TGCAGCGTTGAATCACTAGCTAAATACAATGAGCAGTTCTTC. Amino acid sequence: CSVESLAKYNEQFF. This chain connects TRBV29-1 to TRBJ2-1; perhaps TRBD2 as D (6 bases). V was shortened by 2 bases and J by 4 bases, with 12 bases between the two germline ends. Per germline, CDR1 SQVTM and CDR2 ANQGSEA. This CDR3 comprises 14 residues.

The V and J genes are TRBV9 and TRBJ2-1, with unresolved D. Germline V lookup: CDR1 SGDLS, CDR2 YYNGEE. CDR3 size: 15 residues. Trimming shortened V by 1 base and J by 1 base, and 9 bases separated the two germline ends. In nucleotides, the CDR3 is TGTGCCAGCAGCGTATACGGCATGTCCTACAATGAGCAGTTCTTC. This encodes CASSVYGMSYNEQFF.